The TCR beta chain described here comes from a study of T-cell reconstitution after alpha-beta-depleted transplantation in children. Unique molecular identifiers were incorporated when the TCRbeta library was constructed. TCRdb analysed the PCR reads with MiXCR anew, one entry per CDR3 protein. The sample has approximately 88,000 distinct CDR3 sequences, over 9% seen once; the top ten hold 11% to 15%. This clonotype has at least ten counts. This TCR came from a human donor who donated a stem cell graft to a child with inherited bone marrow failure. The sequencing used PBMCs from the stem cell graft donor, collected from the stem cell graft.

The CDR3 DNA reads as TGCGCCAGCAGCTTGGTTGGACTAGCGGGCCGCACAGATACGCAGTATTTT. Translated, it gives CASSLVGLAGRTDTQYF. V gene TRBV5-1 combines with J gene TRBJ2-3; TRBD2 matches 11 bases. CDR3 size: 17 residues. After removal of 0 bases from V and 1 base from J, the junction contained 4 bases not matched to a gene. Germline V gene data show CDR1 as SGHRS and CDR2 as YFSETQ.